Below are 8 T cell receptor beta chains sequenced from a single sample in a study of cytomegalovirus exposure and HLA in healthy donors. Primers included in the PCR were 60 Vbeta and 13 Jbeta primers. Sequenced by immunoSEQ multiplex PCR; TCRdb stores in-frame clones only, minus some. The table has about 140,000 clones, about 74% seen once. The sequenced material came from PBMCs. These receptors were obtained from a man aged 30 to 39 in good health and CMV-seronegative.

The rearrangement links TRBV4-1 to TRBJ2-3, with a possible D match to TRBD1 (6 bases). The germline V gene encodes CDR1 MGHRA and CDR2 YSYEKL. This CDR3 contains 15 residues. The V and J ends lost 4 bases and 4 bases respectively, with 15 bases between them. In DNA, the CDR3 is TGCGCCAGCAGCCCCAAAGATGGGGGCCCAGATACGCAGTATTTT. Translated: CASSPKDGGPDTQYF.

This chain uses TRBV9 with TRBJ2-1, with TRBD2 identical over 11 bases. Losses at the gene ends were 4 bases for V and 3 bases for J; bases not matched to a gene: 9. Germline V gene data show CDR1 as SGDLS and CDR2 as YYNGEE. This CDR3 comprises 17 residues. The CDR3 region is CASSPLKTSGDYNEQFF. Here the CDR3 DNA reads TGTGCCAGCAGCCCCTTAAAGACTAGCGGGGACTACAATGAGCAGTTCTTC.

The rearrangement joins TRBV6-4 to TRBJ1-5, with D possibly TRBD1 on 6 matching bases. Trimming took off 3 bases at V and 4 bases at J, with 28 bases between the two ends. The CDR3 is made up of 20 amino acids. Per germline, CDR1 MRHNA and CDR2 SNTAGT. This chain's CDR3 is CASSDFPRDIKKGENQPQHF. CDR3 in DNA: TGTGCCAGCAGTGATTTTCCCCGGGATATCAAAAAGGGGGAAAATCAGCCCCAGCATTTT.

The V gene is TRBV7-9, the J gene TRBJ2-7; D gene unclear. Trimming took off 5 bases at V and 2 bases at J, with 4 bases between the two ends. From germline, CDR1 is SEHNR and CDR2 FQNEAQ (reference sequence). This CDR3 region has 11 residues. CDR3 nucleotide sequence: TGTGCCAGCAGCCCTGCCTACGAGCAGTACTTC. Translation gives CASSPAYEQYF. The whole variable domain, remainder taken from reference TRBV7-9 and TRBJ2-7, is DTGVSQNPRHKITKRGQNVTFRCDPISEHNRLYWYRQTLGQGPEFLTYFQNEAQLEKSRLLSDRFSAERPKGSFSTLEIQRTEQGDSAMYLCASSPAYEQYFGPGTRLTVT.

This chain connects TRBV27 to TRBJ2-5, with unresolved D. CDR3 length: 11 residues. The germline CDR1 and CDR2 sequences are MNHEY and SMNVEV (reference sequence). Trimming pared 10 bases from V and 7 bases from J, leaving 13 bases between. CDR3 sequence (DNA): TGTGCCACCCAACCGCCGGGGACCCAGTACTTC. It is translated as CATQPPGTQYF.

Here the CDR3 reads CASSYSRDRGLDYGYTF. For the CDR3, the DNA is TGTGCCAGCAGCTACTCCCGGGACAGGGGATTGGACTATGGCTACACCTTC. The chain links TRBV9 to TRBJ1-2; the match to TRBD1 covers 10 bases. The CDR3 is made up of 17 amino acids. Germline V CDR1 and CDR2: SGDLS, YYNGEE. The ends lost 4 bases at V and 3 bases at J; junction bases unmatched: 12.

The genes are TRBV27 and TRBJ2-1; TRBD2 matches at 8 bases. This CDR3 comprises 17 residues. CDR1 is MNHEY and CDR2 is SMNVEV in the germline V gene (reference sequence). Germline trimming cut 0 bases from V and 2 bases from J; bases unmatched to any gene: 6. CDR3 region: CASSLSGAGGTYNEQFF. The CDR3, as DNA: TGTGCCAGCAGTTTATCGGGGGCGGGAGGAACCTACAATGAGCAGTTCTTC.

V and J are TRBV18 and TRBJ2-7; perhaps TRBD1 as D (5 bases). Germline CDR1 KGHSH, CDR2 LQKENI. Trimming took off 3 bases at V and 5 bases at J, with 5 bases between the two ends. This CDR3 contains 11 residues. CDR3 nucleotides: TGTGCCAGCTCACCGGGGCACGAGCAGTACTTC. Protein sequence: CASSPGHEQYF.